A single sample is the source of the 22 T cell receptor beta chains below, sequenced in a study of tumor and adjacent non-tumor tissue in lung cancer. No cell sorting was done before RNA was extracted from the tissue. Distant lung tissue was collected more than 3 cm away from the tumor edge. A modified ARM-PCR protocol with three rounds of nested PCR amplified TCRbeta. TCRdb processed the multiplex PCR reads anew with MiXCR; each CDR3 protein has one entry. The top ten clones hold 21% of a sample with approximately 90,000 distinct CDR3 sequences, under 80% of them seen once. Sequenced sample: distant non-tumor lung tissue. These receptors originate from a woman in her forties or fifties with non-small cell lung cancer.

As for this clonotype: An end of the junction differs from the germline gene, which may be a read error. The CDR3 region has the DNA TGTGCCAGCAGCTTAGACAGTGGTAATTCACCCTTCCACTTC. This gives the protein CASSLDSGNSPFHF. The V call is TRBV11-2, the J call TRBJ1-6; D not certain. The CDR3 consists of 14 residues. Germline values: CDR1 SGHAT, CDR2 FQNNGV.

Only one count was recorded for this clonotype. The chain uses TRBV10-3 and TRBJ2-7, with TRBD1 identical over 7 bases. Germline loops: CDR1 ENHRY, CDR2 SYGVKD. The CDR3 is made up of 12 amino acids. CDR3 sequence reads: CTTSLQGYEQYF. CDR3 in DNA: TGTACCACCAGTTTACAGGGGTACGAGCAGTACTTC.

The chain has TRBV12-3 or TRBV12-4 and TRBJ2-4; D call uncertain. V lost 1 base and J 16 bases, leaving 23 bases between the germline ends. The CDR3 runs 15 residues. The CDR3 coding sequence is TGTGCCAGCAGTTTAGGGGCGTTAGACGGTGCGCTAATTTACTTC. This translates into CASSLGALDGALIYF.

For this clonotype: The junction differs from germline at one of its ends, possibly a read error. This chain joins TRBV10-3 and TRBJ2-1; TRBD2 aligns across 11 bases. This CDR3 comprises 15 residues. Germline CDR1 is ENHRY and CDR2 is SYGVKD. The CDR3 DNA reads as TGTGCCATCAGTACTGAACTAGCGGGAGACTATGAGCATTTCTTC. This encodes CAISTELAGDYEHFF.

About this clonotype: One end of the junction is discordant with germline, which a read error may explain. V is TRBV5-1 and J is TRBJ2-3; tentatively, D is TRBD2 (6 bases). Germline assignment: CDR1 SGHRS and CDR2 YFSETQ. There are 13 residues in the CDR3. The CDR3 bases are TGCGTCAGCAGCCTCGGGAGTCGAGATACACGGTATTTT. It translates to CVSSLGSRDTRYF.

On this clonotype itself: Without the conserved terminal phenylalanine or tryptophan, this CDR3 likely stems from a read error. This sequence joins TRBV10-3 and TRBJ2-5; D might be TRBD1 (6 bases). The CDR3 totals 12 residues. Germline V gene sequence: CDR1 ENHRY, CDR2 SYGVKD. For the CDR3, the DNA is TGTGCTGTCCGGACAGCGCAGGAGACCCAGTACTAC. Amino acids: CAVRTAQETQYY.

This clonotype was seen only once. The rearrangement joins TRBV24-1 to TRBJ2-1; a weak D match, TRBD1 (6 bases). Trimming took 5 bases from V and 3 from J, leaving 19 bases between them. Per the germline V gene, CDR1 is KGHDR and CDR2 is SFDVKD. This CDR3 region has 17 residues. CDR3 loop: CATSVKSTQGLYNEQFF. The DNA for the CDR3 is TGTGCCACCAGTGTAAAGAGTACACAGGGTCTCTACAATGAGCAGTTCTTC.

In regard to this clonotype: Its ends do not fully match the called genes, so a read error is possible. The chain combines TRBV6-1 with TRBJ2-1; possible D gene TRBD1, 6 bases. This CDR3 has 14 amino acids. The germline CDR1 and CDR2 sequences are MNHNS and SASEGT. CDR3 amino acids: CPSCERGKLAEQFF. CDR3 DNA: TGTCCCAGCTGTGAGAGGGGGAAATTGGCTGAGCAGTTCTTC.

V is TRBV29-1 and J is TRBJ1-1, with a possible D match to TRBD1 (5 bases). Germline CDR1 is SQVTM and CDR2 is ANQGSEA. The CDR3 spans 10 residues. The CDR3 DNA reads as TGCGGTGTGGGGGACACTGAAGCTTTCTTT. It is translated as CGVGDTEAFF.

As for this clonotype: A much bigger clone sits one base away, suggesting this may be a read error. The rearrangement uses TRBV7-9 and TRBJ2-3; 8 bases are shared with TRBD2. Per germline, CDR1 SEHNR and CDR2 FQNEAQ (reference sequence). This CDR3 is 19 amino acids long. Here the CDR3 DNA reads TGTGCCTGCAGCTTAGCTAGGCTAGCGGGCACCTTCCCCACAGATACGCAGTATTTT. It yields the protein CACSLARLAGTFPTDTQYF.

On this clonotype itself: A much larger clone lies a single base off, so this may be a read error. This rearrangement joins TRBV20-1 to TRBJ2-1; TRBD2 matches at 7 bases. Germline CDR1 reads DFQATT; CDR2 reads SNEGSKA (reference sequence). The CDR3 has 16 amino acids. The J segment lost 3 bases and the V segment lost 3 bases, leaving 11 bases of the junction unmatched. In DNA, the CDR3 is TGCAGTGCTAGTTGGTTGGCCGAGCGGGACTACAATGAGCAGTTCTTC. The encoded protein is CSASWLAERDYNEQFF.

The chain recombines TRBV6-5 with TRBJ1-2; D may be TRBD1 (6 bases). CDR1 and CDR2 (germline): MNHEY, SVGAGI. The CDR3 totals 16 residues. The CDR3 nucleotides read TGTGTCAGGAGTTACTCCATTAAGTCAGGGGTCTATGGCTACACCTTC. Translated, it gives CVRSYSIKSGVYGYTF.

Concerning this clonotype itself: A read error may be the cause here, since a much bigger clone is one base away. V is TRBV6-2 or TRBV6-3 and J is TRBJ1-2, with no clear D. The CDR3 contains 13 residues. The germline V and J ends were trimmed by 5 bases and 4 bases, with 11 bases remaining between them. Germline V CDR1 and CDR2: MNHEY, SVGEGT. The CDR3 bases are TGTGCCAGCAGTCACCAGGCTACCTATGGCTACACCTTC. Translating gives CASSHQATYGYTF.

Only one count was recorded for this clonotype. This chain connects TRBV6-5 to TRBJ1-1; tentative D call: TRBD1 (5 bases). Germline loops: CDR1 MNHEY, CDR2 SVGAGI. V was cut by 2 bases and J by 14 bases, with 15 bases left in between. There are 12 residues in the CDR3. CDR3 in amino acids: CASSYRGTDAFF. Here the CDR3 DNA reads TGTGCCAGCAGTTACAGGGGCACTGATGCATTCTTT.

With regard to this clonotype: This may come from a read error, since a much larger clone is one base off. CDR3: CASSVVGETQYF. CDR3 in DNA: TGCGCCAGCAGCGTGGTTGGGGAGACCCAGTACTTC. The chain employs TRBV5-1 and TRBJ2-5, with D unclear. Germline CDR1 and CDR2: SGHRS and YFSETQ. CDR3 length equals 12 residues. V gave up 4 bases and J gave up 5 bases, with 9 bases separating them.

This clonotype was picked up many times. This sequence joins TRBV12-3 or TRBV12-4 and TRBJ2-7, with 10 bases that match TRBD1. The CDR3 loop spans 15 amino acids. With V trimmed by 5 bases and J by 2 bases, 6 bases remained unmatched. The CDR3 reads CASSPPGQGTYEQYF. In nucleotides, the CDR3 is TGTGCCAGCAGTCCTCCGGGACAGGGGACCTACGAGCAGTACTTC.

Details on this clonotype: An end of the junction differs from the germline gene, which may be a read error. The gene calls are TRBV12-3 or TRBV12-4 and TRBJ2-2; 11 nucleotides align to TRBD2. The CDR3 runs 16 residues. CDR3 sequence: CPSRAGLAGFVGELFF. For the CDR3, the DNA is TGTCCCAGCAGGGCTGGACTAGCGGGTTTTGTCGGGGAGCTGTTTTTT.

Concerning this clonotype: Germline is not matched at one junction end, which may reflect a read error. The chain combines TRBV29-1 with TRBJ2-1; no definite D call. This CDR3 contains 12 residues. Germline values: CDR1 SQVTM, CDR2 ANQGSEA. CDR3 DNA sequence: TGCAGTGTTGAGAGAGACTACAATGAGCAGTTCTTC. It is translated as CSVERDYNEQFF.

This chain uses TRBV6-2 or TRBV6-3 with TRBJ1-2, with D possibly TRBD1 on 5 matching bases. The ends were cut back, 11 bases at V and 4 bases at J, with 23 bases in the middle. The CDR3 covers 15 residues. Germline assignment: CDR1 MNHEY and CDR2 SVGEGT. The CDR3 protein is CAGSVSRGDAYGYTF. CDR3 coding DNA: TGTGCCGGCTCAGTCTCAAGAGGGGATGCCTATGGCTACACCTTC.

This sequence joins TRBV12-3 or TRBV12-4 and TRBJ1-1; TRBD1 matches 8 bases. V gave up 5 bases and J gave up 5 bases; unmatched junction bases: 10. The CDR3 loop spans 15 amino acids. The DNA of the CDR3 is TGTGCCAGCAGTCTCCGACAGGGGCATAAAACTGAAGCTTTCTTT. It specifies CASSLRQGHKTEAFF.

As regards this clonotype: One end of the junction fails to match germline, which may point to a read error. The V call is TRBV7-9, the J call TRBJ2-1; D is unresolved. Germline values: CDR1 SEHNR, CDR2 FQNEAQ (reference sequence). The CDR3 consists of 15 residues. The CDR3 here is CVSSPPRPIDNEEFF. The CDR3 region has the DNA TGTGTCAGTAGCCCCCCCAGACCGATCGACAATGAGGAGTTCTTC. The full variable domain, its missing parts supplied by reference TRBV7-9 and TRBJ2-1, is DTGVSQNPRHKITKRGQNVTFRCDPISEHNRLYWYRQTLGQGPEFLTYFQNEAQLEKSRLLSDRFSAERPKGSFSTLEIQRTEQGDSAMYLCVSSPPRPIDNEEFFGPGTRLTVL.

Worth noting for this clonotype: Since no conserved phenylalanine or tryptophan closes the CDR3, a read error is the likely cause. The limits of the CDR3 on the DNA are not certain, so only TCRdb's listed CDR3 is given. The J gene is TRBJ2-7, the V gene TRBV21-1. TRBV21-1 is tagged as a pseudogene. The CDR3 is made up of 10 amino acids, end residues included. CDR3 region: CARAEKGQYL.